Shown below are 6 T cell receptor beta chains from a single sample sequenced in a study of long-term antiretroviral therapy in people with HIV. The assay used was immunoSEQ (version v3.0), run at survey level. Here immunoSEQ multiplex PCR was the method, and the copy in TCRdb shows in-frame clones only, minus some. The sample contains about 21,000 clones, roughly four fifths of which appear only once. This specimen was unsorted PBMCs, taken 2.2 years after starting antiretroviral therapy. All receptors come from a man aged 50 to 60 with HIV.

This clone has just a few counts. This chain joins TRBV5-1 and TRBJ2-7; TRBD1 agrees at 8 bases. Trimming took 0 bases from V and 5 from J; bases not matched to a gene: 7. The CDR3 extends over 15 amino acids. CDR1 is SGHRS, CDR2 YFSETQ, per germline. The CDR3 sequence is CASSLDGRGRNEQYF. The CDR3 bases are TGCGCCAGCAGCTTGGACGGCAGGGGGCGCAACGAGCAGTACTTC.

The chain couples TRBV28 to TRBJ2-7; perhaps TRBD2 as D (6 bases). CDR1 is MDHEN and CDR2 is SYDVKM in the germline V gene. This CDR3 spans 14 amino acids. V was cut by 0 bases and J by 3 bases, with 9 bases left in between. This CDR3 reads CASSLWDYIYEQYF. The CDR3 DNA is TGTGCCAGCAGTTTATGGGACTATATCTACGAGCAGTACTTC.

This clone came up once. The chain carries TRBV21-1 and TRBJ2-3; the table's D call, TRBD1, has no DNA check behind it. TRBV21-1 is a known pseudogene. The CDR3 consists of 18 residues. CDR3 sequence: CASISPRDRGHCSNTQYF. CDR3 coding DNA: TGTGCCAGCATCTCACCCCGGGACAGGGGGCATTGCTCTAATACGCAGTATTTT.

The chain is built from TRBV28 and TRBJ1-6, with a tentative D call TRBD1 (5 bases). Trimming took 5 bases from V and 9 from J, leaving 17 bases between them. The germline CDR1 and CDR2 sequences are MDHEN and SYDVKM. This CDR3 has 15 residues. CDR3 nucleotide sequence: TGTGCCAGCAGTCTCCGGGGCGGAGGTAGTTCACCCCTCCACTTT. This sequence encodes CASSLRGGGSSPLHF.

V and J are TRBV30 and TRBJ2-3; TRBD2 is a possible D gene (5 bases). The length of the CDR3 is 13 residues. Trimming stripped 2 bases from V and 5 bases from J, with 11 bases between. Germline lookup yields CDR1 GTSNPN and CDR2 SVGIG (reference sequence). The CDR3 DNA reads TGTGCCTGGAGTTGGCGACGGGGAGATACGCAGTATTTT. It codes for CAWSWRRGDTQYF.

The CDR3 spells CASSVADSYEQYF. The DNA for the CDR3 is TGTGCCAGCAGCGTAGCTGACAGCTACGAGCAGTACTTC. The chain employs TRBV9 and TRBJ2-7, with D perhaps matching TRBD1 (5 bases). Germline CDR1 and CDR2: SGDLS and YYNGEE. V was trimmed by 0 bases and J by 3 bases, leaving 7 bases between them. CDR3 length equals 13 residues. The full variable domain, with the rest looked up from reference TRBV9 and TRBJ2-7, is DSGVTQTPKHLITATGQRVTLRCSPRSGDLSVYWYQQSLDQGLQFLIQYYNGEERAKGNILERFSAQQFPDLHSELNLSSLELGDSALYFCASSVADSYEQYFGPGTRLTVT.